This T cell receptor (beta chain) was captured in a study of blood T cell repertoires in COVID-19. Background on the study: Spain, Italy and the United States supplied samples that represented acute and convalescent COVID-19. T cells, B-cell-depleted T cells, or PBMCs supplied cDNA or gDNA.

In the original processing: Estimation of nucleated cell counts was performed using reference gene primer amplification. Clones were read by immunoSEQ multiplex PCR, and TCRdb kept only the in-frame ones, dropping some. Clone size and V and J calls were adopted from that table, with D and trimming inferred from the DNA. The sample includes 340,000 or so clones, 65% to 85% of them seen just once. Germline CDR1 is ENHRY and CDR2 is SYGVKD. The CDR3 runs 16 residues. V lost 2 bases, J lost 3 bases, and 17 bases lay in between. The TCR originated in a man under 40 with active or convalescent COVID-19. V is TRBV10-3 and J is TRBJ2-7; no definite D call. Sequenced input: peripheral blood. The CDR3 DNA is TGTGCCATCAGTGAGGTGGCCCCCCTTAACTACTACGAGCAGTACTTC. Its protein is CAISEVAPLNYYEQYF.